A selection of T cell receptor beta chains follows, all from one sample in a study of tissue T cells after allogeneic stem cell transplantation. Method: immunoSEQ multiplex PCR; TCRdb's copy keeps in-frame clones and lacks some. Here the sample spans about 4,300 clones, approximately 64% being singletons. This specimen was left colon tissue, taken at autopsy. Source of these receptors: a male donor aged 60 or over with lung cancer. CDR3s include the opening cysteine and the closing phenylalanine or tryptophan. A D gene is named only where the DNA matches it firmly. Clone size is shown for a subset of rows, as once, few, many or a class of expanded clone.

v_call,d_call,j_call,clone_size,cdr3_nt,cdr3_aa
TRBV27,.,TRBJ2-1,.,TGTGCCTCCGGCAGGGCATACAATGAGCAGTTCTTC,CASGRAYNEQFF
TRBV29-1,TRBD2,TRBJ2-3,.,TGCAGCGTTGTTAGGGCGGGGGGGAAGACAGATACGCAGTATTTT,CSVVRAGGKTDTQYF
TRBV15,TRBD1,TRBJ1-1,.,TGTGCCACCAGCAGGGCAGGGGGCCATGATGGCACTGAAGCTTTCTTT,CATSRAGGHDGTEAFF
TRBV7-6,.,TRBJ1-4,few,TGTGCCAGCAGCTTATCGGGAGGAGGAGAAAAACTGTTTTTT,CASSLSGGGEKLFF
TRBV27,TRBD2,TRBJ2-2,few,TGTGCCAGCAGTTCCCTAGCGGGGGCGAACACCGGGGAGCTGTTTTTT,CASSSLAGANTGELFF
TRBV10-1,TRBD1,TRBJ2-7,.,TGCGCCAGCAGTGCAGGGGGCAGGAACGAGCAGTACTTC,CASSAGGRNEQYF
TRBV3-1/TRBV3-2,TRBD2,TRBJ2-7,few,TGTGCCAGCAGCCAGGGGACTAGCGGGACCGAGTACGAGCAGTACTTC,CASSQGTSGTEYEQYF
TRBV9,.,TRBJ2-3,few,TGTGCCAGCAGCAAACGTTGGAGCACAGATACGCAGTATTTT,CASSKRWSTDTQYF
TRBV7-2,.,TRBJ2-7,.,TGTGCCAGCAGCTTATTAGCCCCCGGCGAGCAGTACTTC,CASSLLAPGEQYF
TRBV30,.,TRBJ2-1,.,TGTGCCTGGAGTGACAATGAGCAGTTCTTC,CAWSDNEQFF
TRBV6-1,.,TRBJ1-2,.,TGTGCCAGCAGTGAAGCGCCCGGGGGGAATGGCTACACCTTC,CASSEAPGGNGYTF
TRBV7-2,TRBD1,TRBJ2-5,.,TGTGCCAGCAGCTCACCCGCCGGGACAGGGGTTGAGACCCAGTACTTC,CASSSPAGTGVETQYF
TRBV6-5,.,TRBJ2-4,.,TGTGCCAGCAGTAGTCCCAGAAACATTCAGTACTTC,CASSSPRNIQYF
TRBV7-2,TRBD1,TRBJ2-1,once,TGTGCCAGCAGCTTACGATGGACAGGGACCGGCTCCTACAATGAGCAGTTCTTC,CASSLRWTGTGSYNEQFF
TRBV5-5,.,TRBJ1-2,.,TGTGCCAGCAGCACGACAGGCAGCTATGGCTACACCTTC,CASSTTGSYGYTF
TRBV5-1,.,TRBJ2-2,.,TGCGCCAGCAGCTTGGCCCCGACCACCAACACCGGGGAGCTGTTTTTT,CASSLAPTTNTGELFF
TRBV10-3,TRBD1,TRBJ1-6,few,TGTGCCATCAGTGGGCCAGGGGGCGGACTATCACCCCTCCACTTT,CAISGPGGGLSPLHF
TRBV6-2/TRBV6-3,.,TRBJ2-1,.,TGTGCCAGCAGTTACCCTACAGGGACGGGCCTTCACAATGAGCAGTTCTTC,CASSYPTGTGLHNEQFF
TRBV5-1,TRBD1,TRBJ1-2,.,TGCGCCAGCAGCTTGGGTCTGGGACAGATCTATATCTACACCTTC,CASSLGLGQIYIYTF
TRBV28,.,TRBJ1-5,.,TGTGCCAGCAGAACTCCTAAAACAGGGTTAGGTCAGCCCCAGCATTTT,CASRTPKTGLGQPQHF
TRBV5-5,.,TRBJ2-6,.,TGTGCCAGCAGCTTGGAGGGGAACGGGGCCAACGTCCTGACTTTC,CASSLEGNGANVLTF
TRBV2,.,TRBJ2-3,once,TGTGCCAGCAGTGTTTCAGGGGATGATACGCAGTATTTT,CASSVSGDDTQYF
TRBV5-5,.,TRBJ1-1,.,TGTGCCAGCAGCCCTTTGGGAGCTGAAGCTTTCTTT,CASSPLGAEAFF
TRBV30,.,TRBJ2-2,.,TGTGCCTGGAGTGTACGGGGCACCGGGGAGCTGTTTTTT,CAWSVRGTGELFF
TRBV9,.,TRBJ1-4,.,TGTGCCAGCAGCGTAGGGCGGGGTCCCTATAATGAAAAACTGTTTTTT,CASSVGRGPYNEKLFF
TRBV30,.,TRBJ1-5,.,TGTGCCTGGGGGACGGGGAATCAGCCCCAGCATTTT,CAWGTGNQPQHF
TRBV4-1,.,TRBJ1-5,.,TGCGCCAGCAGCCGGGACCCGGGGCCTAATCAGCCCCAGCATTTT,CASSRDPGPNQPQHF
TRBV7-9,.,TRBJ2-2,.,TGTGCCAGCAGCTTGGACCACCTTGGCGGGGAGCTGTTTTTT,CASSLDHLGGELFF
TRBV30,TRBD1,TRBJ2-2,few,TGTGCCTGGAGTTCTAGAGGGGGCCGTACCGGGGAGCTGTTTTTT,CAWSSRGGRTGELFF
TRBV3-1/TRBV3-2,TRBD1,TRBJ2-3,.,TGTGCCAGCACCCAGGGACAGGGTAGCACAGATACGCAGTATTTT,CASTQGQGSTDTQYF
TRBV4-1,TRBD2,TRBJ2-3,.,TGCGCCAGCAGCCAGTCTGTAGCGGGGGGCACAGATACGCAGTATTTT,CASSQSVAGGTDTQYF
TRBV6-5,TRBD1,TRBJ1-2,.,TGTGCCAGCAGTTCTACAGGGGGAAAGTATGGCTACACCTTC,CASSSTGGKYGYTF
TRBV6-5,TRBD1,TRBJ1-6,.,TGTGCCAGCAGTTACGCTCAGGGGGCTAATTCACCCCTCCACTTT,CASSYAQGANSPLHF
TRBV10-1,TRBD1,TRBJ2-7,few,TGCGCCAGCAGTGAGGGGACAGGGAATGGAGAGCAGTACTTC,CASSEGTGNGEQYF
TRBV7-2,TRBD1,TRBJ2-1,few,TGTGCCAGCAGCTTAGCGCTGATTGGACAGGGCTACAATGAGCAGTTCTTC,CASSLALIGQGYNEQFF
TRBV4-3,.,TRBJ1-2,.,TGCGCCAGCAGCCAAGACAGGACAGCATTCTATGGCTACACCTTC,CASSQDRTAFYGYTF
TRBV5-5,.,TRBJ2-2,.,TGTGCCAGCAGCTGGGTCGTAGACACCGGGGAGCTGTTTTTT,CASSWVVDTGELFF
TRBV30,.,TRBJ1-2,.,TGTGCCTGGAGTGTACAACGGGGCTCCTATGGCTACACCTTC,CAWSVQRGSYGYTF
TRBV9,.,TRBJ1-3,.,TGTGCCAGCAGCGTAGACGGACAGTCAGTAAACACCATATATTTT,CASSVDGQSVNTIYF
TRBV7-2,TRBD2,TRBJ2-7,once,TGTGCCAGCAGCTTGGCTAGCGGGGGTTACGAGCAGTACTTC,CASSLASGGYEQYF
TRBV27,.,TRBJ1-5,few,TGTGCCAGCAGTTTAAGTGGGCCAGGACATCAGCCCCAGCATTTT,CASSLSGPGHQPQHF
TRBV29-1,.,TRBJ2-1,few,TGCAGCGTTGAGGGACAACTCAATGAGCAGTTCTTC,CSVEGQLNEQFF
TRBV4-3,.,TRBJ2-7,.,TGCGCCAGCAGCCTTTGGGTCCTCTACGAGCAGTACTTC,CASSLWVLYEQYF
TRBV19,.,TRBJ1-6,once,TGTGCCAGTTCGGGGAGCTCCTATAATTCACCCCTCCACTTT,CASSGSSYNSPLHF
TRBV6-1,.,TRBJ2-3,.,TGTGCCAGCAGTGAGGGCGGGTTCTACACAGATACGCAGTATTTT,CASSEGGFYTDTQYF
TRBV6-2/TRBV6-3,.,TRBJ2-7,.,TGTGCCAGCAGTATAAGATCCAACGAGCAGTACTTC,CASSIRSNEQYF
TRBV7-7,.,TRBJ2-7,.,TGTGCCAGCAGCCCCAGGGCGGGGTCCTACGAGCAGTACTTC,CASSPRAGSYEQYF
TRBV9,.,TRBJ2-6,.,TGTGCCAGCAGCGCTTACTCTGGGGCCAACGTCCTGACTTTC,CASSAYSGANVLTF
TRBV5-1,TRBD1,TRBJ2-7,.,TGCGCCAGCAGCTTGGAGGGACAGGGGGACGAGCAGTACTTC,CASSLEGQGDEQYF
TRBV5-5,.,TRBJ1-3,.,TGTGCCAGCAGTAGGAGTTTCGGGGCGAACTCTGGAAACACCATATATTTT,CASSRSFGANSGNTIYF
TRBV5-8,.,TRBJ1-1,.,TGTGCCAGCAGCTTCGGGACTGAAACTTTCTTT,CASSFGTETFF
TRBV13,TRBD1,TRBJ2-4,few,TGTGCCAGCAGCGACGACAGGGGTAAAGCCAAAAACATTCAGTACTTC,CASSDDRGKAKNIQYF
TRBV12-3/TRBV12-4,.,TRBJ2-7,.,TGTGCCAGCAGTTTAGGACAGCTCTACGAGCAGTACTTC,CASSLGQLYEQYF
TRBV5-1,.,TRBJ2-7,.,TGCGCCAGCAGCTCCGGGACTCAGCAGGAGCAGTACTTC,CASSSGTQQEQYF
TRBV29-1,.,TRBJ1-1,.,TGCAGCGTTTCCGGGAACACTGAAGCTTTCTTT,CSVSGNTEAFF
TRBV15,TRBD2,TRBJ2-7,.,TGTGCCACCAGCAGAGATCAGAGAGAGCGGGGGGTGGCTTACGAGCAGTACTTC,CATSRDQRERGVAYEQYF
TRBV6-5,TRBD1,TRBJ1-1,.,TGTGCCAGCAGGGGACAGGGGGCGATGGGCACTGAAGCTTTCTTT,CASRGQGAMGTEAFF
TRBV2,TRBD1,TRBJ1-2,.,TGTGCCAGCAGTGAAGGACAGGGGCACAACTATGGCTACACCTTC,CASSEGQGHNYGYTF
TRBV6-2/TRBV6-3,.,TRBJ1-1,.,TGTGCCAGCAGTTACGGGGGCGATAACACTGAAGCTTTCTTT,CASSYGGDNTEAFF